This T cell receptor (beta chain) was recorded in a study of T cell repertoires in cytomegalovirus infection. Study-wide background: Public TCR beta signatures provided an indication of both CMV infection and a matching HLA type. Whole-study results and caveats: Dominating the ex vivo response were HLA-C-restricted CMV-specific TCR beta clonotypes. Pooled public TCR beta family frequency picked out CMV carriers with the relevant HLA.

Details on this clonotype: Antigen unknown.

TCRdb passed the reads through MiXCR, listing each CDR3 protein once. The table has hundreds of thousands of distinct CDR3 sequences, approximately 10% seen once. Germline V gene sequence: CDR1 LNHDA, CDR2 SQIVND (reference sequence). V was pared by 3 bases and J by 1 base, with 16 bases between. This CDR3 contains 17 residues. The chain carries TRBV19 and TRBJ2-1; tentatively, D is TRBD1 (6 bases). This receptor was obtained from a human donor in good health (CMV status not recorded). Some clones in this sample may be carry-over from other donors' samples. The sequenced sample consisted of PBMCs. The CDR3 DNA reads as TGTGCCAGTAGTATTGGGACACCTTCTCCGTCCTACAATGAGCAGTTCTTC. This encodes CASSIGTPSPSYNEQFF.